This entry is about one T cell receptor beta chain. The target antigen is unknown. This sample was taken from a study of shared clonotypes between healthy human individuals. The wider study: Donors had three CD4 naive, three CD4 memory, two CD8 naive and one CD8 memory plate apiece.

The CDR3 is 15 residues long. The V gene's germline CDR1 is SGDLS and CDR2 YYNGEE. The ends lost 2 bases at V and 2 bases at J; junction bases unmatched: 5. The repertoire was sequenced with immunoSEQ multiplex PCR; TCRdb's copy has only in-frame clones and lacks some. Here the sample spans nearly 750,000 clones, around 77% being singletons. Study-wide points: Relative to memory subsets, naive subsets generally showed larger estimated richness.

The rearrangement joins TRBV9 to TRBJ2-7, with TRBD1 matching 9 bases. The clonotype was recovered from a woman between 25 and 40 years old in good health. The source material was memory CD4+ T cells sorted from blood. Noted subset: CD45RA-negative fraction. The CDR3 DNA sequence: TGTGCCAGCAGCGTCTCCGGGACAGGGCCCTACGAGCAGTACTTC. It yields the protein CASSVSGTGPYEQYF. The complete variable domain, with remaining parts taken from reference TRBV9 and TRBJ2-7, reads DSGVTQTPKHLITATGQRVTLRCSPRSGDLSVYWYQQSLDQGLQFLIQYYNGEERAKGNILERFSAQQFPDLHSELNLSSLELGDSALYFCASSVSGTGPYEQYFGPGTRLTVT.